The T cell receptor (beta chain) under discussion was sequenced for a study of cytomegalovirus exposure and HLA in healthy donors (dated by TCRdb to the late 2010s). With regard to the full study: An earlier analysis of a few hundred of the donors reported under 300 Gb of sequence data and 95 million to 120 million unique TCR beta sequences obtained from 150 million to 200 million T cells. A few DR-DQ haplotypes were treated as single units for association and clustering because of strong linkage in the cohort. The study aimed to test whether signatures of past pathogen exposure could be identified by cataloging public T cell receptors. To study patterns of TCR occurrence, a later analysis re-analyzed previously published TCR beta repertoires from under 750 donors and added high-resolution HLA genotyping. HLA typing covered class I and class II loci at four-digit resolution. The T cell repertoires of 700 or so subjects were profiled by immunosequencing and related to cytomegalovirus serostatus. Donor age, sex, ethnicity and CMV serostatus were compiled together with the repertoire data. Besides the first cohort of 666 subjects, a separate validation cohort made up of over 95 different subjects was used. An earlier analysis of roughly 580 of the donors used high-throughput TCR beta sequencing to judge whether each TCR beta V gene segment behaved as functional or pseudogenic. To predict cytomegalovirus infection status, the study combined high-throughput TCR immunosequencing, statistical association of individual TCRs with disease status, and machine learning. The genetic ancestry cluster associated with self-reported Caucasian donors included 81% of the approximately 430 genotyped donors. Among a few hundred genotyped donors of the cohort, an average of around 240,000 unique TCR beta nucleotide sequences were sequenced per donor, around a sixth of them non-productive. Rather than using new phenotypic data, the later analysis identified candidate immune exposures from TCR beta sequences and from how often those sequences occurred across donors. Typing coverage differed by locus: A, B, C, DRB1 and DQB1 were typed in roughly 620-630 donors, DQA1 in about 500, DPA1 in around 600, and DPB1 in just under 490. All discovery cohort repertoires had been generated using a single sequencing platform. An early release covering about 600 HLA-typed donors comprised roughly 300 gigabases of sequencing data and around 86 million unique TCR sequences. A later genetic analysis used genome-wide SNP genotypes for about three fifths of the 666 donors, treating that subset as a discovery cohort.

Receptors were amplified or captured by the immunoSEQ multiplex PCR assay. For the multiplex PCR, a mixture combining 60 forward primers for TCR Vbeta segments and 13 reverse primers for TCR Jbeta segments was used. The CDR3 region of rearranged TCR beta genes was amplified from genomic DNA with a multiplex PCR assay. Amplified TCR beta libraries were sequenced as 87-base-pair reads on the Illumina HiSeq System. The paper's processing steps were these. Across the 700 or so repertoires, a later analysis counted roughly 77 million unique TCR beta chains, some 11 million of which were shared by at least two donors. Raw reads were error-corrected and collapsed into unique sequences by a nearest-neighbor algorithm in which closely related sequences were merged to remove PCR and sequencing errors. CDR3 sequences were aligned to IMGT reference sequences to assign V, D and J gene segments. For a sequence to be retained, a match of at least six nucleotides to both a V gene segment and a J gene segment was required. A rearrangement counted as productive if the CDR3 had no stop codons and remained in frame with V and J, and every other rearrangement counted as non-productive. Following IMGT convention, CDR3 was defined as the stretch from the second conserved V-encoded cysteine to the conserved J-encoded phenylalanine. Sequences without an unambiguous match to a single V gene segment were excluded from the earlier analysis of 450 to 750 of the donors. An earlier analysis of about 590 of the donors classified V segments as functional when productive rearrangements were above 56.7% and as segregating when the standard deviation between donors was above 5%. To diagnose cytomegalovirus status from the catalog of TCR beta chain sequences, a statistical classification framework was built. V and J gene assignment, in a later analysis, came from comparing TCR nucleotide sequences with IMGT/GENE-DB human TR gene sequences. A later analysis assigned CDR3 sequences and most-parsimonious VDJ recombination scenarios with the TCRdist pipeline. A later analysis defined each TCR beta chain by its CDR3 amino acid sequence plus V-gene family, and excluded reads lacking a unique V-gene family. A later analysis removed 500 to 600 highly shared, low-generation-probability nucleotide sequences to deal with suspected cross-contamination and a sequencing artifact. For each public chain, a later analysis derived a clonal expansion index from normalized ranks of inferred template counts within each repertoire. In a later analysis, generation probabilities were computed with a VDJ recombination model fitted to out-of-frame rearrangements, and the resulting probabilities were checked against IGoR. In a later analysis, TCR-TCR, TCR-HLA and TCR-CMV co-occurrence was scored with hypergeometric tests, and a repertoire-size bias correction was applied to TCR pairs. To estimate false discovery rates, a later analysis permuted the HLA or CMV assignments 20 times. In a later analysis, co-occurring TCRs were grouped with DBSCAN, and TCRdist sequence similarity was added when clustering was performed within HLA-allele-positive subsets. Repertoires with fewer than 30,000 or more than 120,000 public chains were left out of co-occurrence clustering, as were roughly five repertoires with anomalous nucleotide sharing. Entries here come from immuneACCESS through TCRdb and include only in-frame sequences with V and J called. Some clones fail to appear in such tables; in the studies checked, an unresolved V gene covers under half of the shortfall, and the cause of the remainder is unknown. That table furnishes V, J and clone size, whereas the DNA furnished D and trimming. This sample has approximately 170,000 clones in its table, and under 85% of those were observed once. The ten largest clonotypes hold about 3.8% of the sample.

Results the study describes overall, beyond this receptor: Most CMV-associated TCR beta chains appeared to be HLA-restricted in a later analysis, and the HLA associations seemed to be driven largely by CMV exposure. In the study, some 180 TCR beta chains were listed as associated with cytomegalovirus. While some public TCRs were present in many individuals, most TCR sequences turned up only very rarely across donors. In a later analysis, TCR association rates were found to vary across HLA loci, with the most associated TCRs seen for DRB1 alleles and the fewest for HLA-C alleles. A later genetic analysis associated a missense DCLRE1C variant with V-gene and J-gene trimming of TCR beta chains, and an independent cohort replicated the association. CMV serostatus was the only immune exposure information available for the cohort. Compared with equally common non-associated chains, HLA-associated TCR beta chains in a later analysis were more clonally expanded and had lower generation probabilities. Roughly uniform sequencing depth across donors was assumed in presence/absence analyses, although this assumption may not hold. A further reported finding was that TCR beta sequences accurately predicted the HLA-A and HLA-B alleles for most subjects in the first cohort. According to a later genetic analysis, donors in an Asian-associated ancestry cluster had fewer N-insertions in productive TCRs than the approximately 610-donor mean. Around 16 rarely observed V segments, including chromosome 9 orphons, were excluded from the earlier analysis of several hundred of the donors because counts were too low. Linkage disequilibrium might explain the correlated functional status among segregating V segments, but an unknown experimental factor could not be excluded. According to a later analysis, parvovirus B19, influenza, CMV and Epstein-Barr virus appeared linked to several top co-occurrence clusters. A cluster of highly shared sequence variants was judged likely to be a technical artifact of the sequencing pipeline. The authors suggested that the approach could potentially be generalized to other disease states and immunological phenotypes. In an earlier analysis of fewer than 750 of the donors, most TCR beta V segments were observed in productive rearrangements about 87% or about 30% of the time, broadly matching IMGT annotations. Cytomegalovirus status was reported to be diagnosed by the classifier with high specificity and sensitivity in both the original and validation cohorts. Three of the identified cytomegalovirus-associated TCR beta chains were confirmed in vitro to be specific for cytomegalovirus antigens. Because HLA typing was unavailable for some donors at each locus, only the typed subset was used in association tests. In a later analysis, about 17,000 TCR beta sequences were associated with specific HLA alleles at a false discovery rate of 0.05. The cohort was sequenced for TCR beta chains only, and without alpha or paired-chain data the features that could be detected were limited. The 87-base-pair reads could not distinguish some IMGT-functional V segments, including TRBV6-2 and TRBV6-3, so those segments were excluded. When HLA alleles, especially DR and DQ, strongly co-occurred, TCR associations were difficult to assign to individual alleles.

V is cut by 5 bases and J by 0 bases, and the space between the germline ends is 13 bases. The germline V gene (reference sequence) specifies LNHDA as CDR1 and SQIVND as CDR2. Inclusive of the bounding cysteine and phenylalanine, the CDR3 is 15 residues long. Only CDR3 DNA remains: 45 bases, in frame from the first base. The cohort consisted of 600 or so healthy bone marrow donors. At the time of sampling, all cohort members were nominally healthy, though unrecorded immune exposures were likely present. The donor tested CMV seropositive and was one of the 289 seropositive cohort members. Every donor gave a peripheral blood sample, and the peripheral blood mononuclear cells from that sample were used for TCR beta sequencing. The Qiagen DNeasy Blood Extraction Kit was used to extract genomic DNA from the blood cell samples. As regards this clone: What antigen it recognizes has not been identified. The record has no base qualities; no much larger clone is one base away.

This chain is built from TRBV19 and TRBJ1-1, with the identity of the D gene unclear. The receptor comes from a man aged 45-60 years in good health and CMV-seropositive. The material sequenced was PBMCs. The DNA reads TGTGCCAGTAGTTCCCGTCGCGGGGTGAACACTGAAGCTTTCTTT. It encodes CASSSRRGVNTEAFF.